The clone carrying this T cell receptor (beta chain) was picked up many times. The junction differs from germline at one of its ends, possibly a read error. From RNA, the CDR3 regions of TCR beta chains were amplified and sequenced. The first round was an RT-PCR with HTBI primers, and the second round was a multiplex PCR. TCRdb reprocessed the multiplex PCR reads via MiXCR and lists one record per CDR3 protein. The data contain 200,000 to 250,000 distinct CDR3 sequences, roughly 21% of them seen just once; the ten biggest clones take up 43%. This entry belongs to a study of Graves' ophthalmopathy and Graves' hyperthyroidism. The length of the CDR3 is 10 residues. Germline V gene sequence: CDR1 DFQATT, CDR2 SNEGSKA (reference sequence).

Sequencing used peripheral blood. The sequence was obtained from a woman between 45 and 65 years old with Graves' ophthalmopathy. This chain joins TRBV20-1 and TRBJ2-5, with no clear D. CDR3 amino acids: CSVRRETQHF. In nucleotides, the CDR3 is TGCAGTGTCAGAAGAGAGACCCAGCACTTC.